This TCR beta chain is from a study of blood T cell repertoires in COVID-19. Background on the study: T cells, B-cell-depleted T cells, or PBMCs supplied cDNA or gDNA.

V lost 4 bases and J lost 5, with 15 bases in between. The germline V gene encodes CDR1 SGDLS and CDR2 YYNGEE. There are 14 residues in the CDR3. Methods used by the authors: By means of reference gene primer amplification, nucleated cell counts were estimated. Data came from immunoSEQ multiplex PCR; TCRdb stores just in-frame clones and leaves some out. V and J calls and clone size are as listed in that table; D and trimming were resolved from the DNA. This sample yields around 340,000 clones, of which around 82% are seen a single time; about 3% belongs to the top ten. The material sequenced was peripheral blood. V and J are TRBV9 and TRBJ2-5; D possibly corresponds to TRBD2 (5 bases). The origin of this receptor is a man aged 30-40 years with active or convalescent COVID-19. CDR3 region: CASSQAYSGETQYF. CDR3 nucleotides: TGTGCCAGCAGCCAGGCCTACTCGGGGGAGACCCAGTACTTC.